The clone carrying this T cell receptor beta chain was counted once. Its specificity is not known. Trimming pared 5 bases from V and 7 bases from J, leaving 11 bases between. This CDR3 is built from 13 residues. CDR1 and CDR2 from the germline V gene are MDHEN and SYDVKM. The data stem from a study of graft-versus-host responses after intestinal transplantation. Study-wide context: The transplants performed in recipients were multivisceral, liver-intestinal, or isolated intestinal. Each recipient received anti-thymocyte globulin induction, then tacrolimus and steroids for about 3 years. Study-level results: GvH clones were identified in recipient marrow, with some first appearing in ileum or blood. Allografts of one patient group, those with graft-donor T cell macrochimerism, had high graft-versus-host to host-versus-graft clonal ratios.

Only in-frame clones appear in the TCRdb table, and some are missing; sequencing was by immunoSEQ multiplex PCR. The table records more than 50,000 clones, approximately 90% of them present only once. The rearrangement uses TRBV28 and TRBJ2-2; D possibly corresponds to TRBD2 (5 bases). The sample in question was PBMCs, obtained 118 days after intestinal transplantation. This sequence was found in a human patient who received an intestinal transplant, so some T cells may come from the graft donor. CDR3 amino acids: CASSTSEGGELFF. The CDR3 region has the DNA TGTGCCAGCAGTACCTCAGAGGGCGGGGAGCTGTTTTTT.